The clone carrying this T cell receptor (beta chain) turned up a few times. Its matching antigen is unknown. These data belong to a study of CD8 T cells in ankylosing spondylitis. Points from the study as a whole: Ankylosing spondylitis blood seemed to carry a telltale TCR beta motif made of about 8 highly homologous variants. In ankylosing spondylitis patients, matched synovial fluid reportedly showed significant enrichment of disease-linked clones.

V lost 3 bases and J lost 6; bases outside the gene matches: 6. This CDR3 spans 14 amino acids. CDR1 and CDR2 (germline): SGHRS, YFSETQ. For TCR beta, libraries came from quantitative 5'-RACE with molecular barcodes. TCRdb ran MiXCR on the 5' RACE reads and lists one entry per CDR3 protein. This sample has some 92,000 distinct CDR3 sequences, with around 30% found just once. The chain uses TRBV5-1 and TRBJ2-1; 7 bases map to TRBD2. The source of this sequence is a male donor with ankylosing spondylitis or in good health (not recorded which). Specimen: blood, either unsorted or a sorted T cell fraction (not recorded which). CDR3 region: CASSWTSGGNEQFF. The CDR3, as DNA: TGCGCCAGCAGCTGGACATCGGGGGGCAATGAGCAGTTCTTC.